Each of the 13 T cell receptor beta chains below was sequenced from the same sample in a study of cytomegalovirus exposure and HLA in healthy donors. Libraries were prepared by immunoSEQ multiplex PCR; TCRdb keeps only in-frame clonotypes and omits some of them. Of approximately 82,000 clones in the sample, 93% are singletons; the top ten hold approximately 0.69%. Material: PBMCs. Source of these receptors: a man aged 18 to 30 in good health and CMV-seronegative.

V usage is TRBV27 and J usage is TRBJ1-4; 8 nucleotides line up with TRBD1. This CDR3 has 15 residues. Germline-derived CDR1 and CDR2 are MNHEY and SMNVEV (reference sequence). The trim removed 5 bases at V and 6 bases at J, leaving 8 bases unmatched. CDR3 nucleotide sequence: TGTGCCAGCAGTCAACCCGGGACAGGATATGAAAAACTGTTTTTT. Its translation: CASSQPGTGYEKLFF. Looking up the rest from reference TRBV27 and TRBJ1-4 gives the full variable domain: EAQVTQNPRYLITVTGKKLTVTCSQNMNHEYMSWYRQDPGLGLRQIYYSMNVEVTDKGDVPEGYKVSRKEKRNFPLILESPSPNQTSLYFCASSQPGTGYEKLFFGSGTQLSVL.

The chain employs TRBV5-4 and TRBJ2-1; TRBD1 matches 7 bases. V gave up 1 base and J gave up 7 bases; unmatched junction bases: 5. CDR3 length: 14 residues. The V gene's germline CDR1 is SGHNT and CDR2 YYREEE (reference sequence). The chain's CDR3 is CASSLFWGQNEQFF. The CDR3 nucleotides are TGTGCCAGCAGCTTGTTTTGGGGACAGAATGAGCAGTTCTTC.

This clone appeared once. This rearrangement joins TRBV6-6 to TRBJ1-4; TRBD1 agrees at 7 bases. Germline CDR1 and CDR2: MNHNY and SVGAGI (reference sequence). The trim removed 6 bases at V and 5 bases at J, leaving 3 bases unmatched. The CDR3 runs to 13 residues. This CDR3 is CASSGTENEKLFF. The CDR3 DNA is TGTGCCAGCAGCGGGACAGAGAATGAAAAACTGTTTTTT.

The chain joins TRBV9 to TRBJ2-7; a possible D gene is TRBD2 (6 bases). Germline CDR1 and CDR2: SGDLS and YYNGEE. Trimming took off 1 base at V and 5 bases at J, with 13 bases between the two ends. The CDR3 covers 14 residues. The CDR3 DNA is TGTGCCAGCAGCGTATCCGGGAGTGGCGACGAGCAGTACTTC. As protein: CASSVSGSGDEQYF. The full variable domain, completed using reference TRBV9 and TRBJ2-7, is DSGVTQTPKHLITATGQRVTLRCSPRSGDLSVYWYQQSLDQGLQFLIQYYNGEERAKGNILERFSAQQFPDLHSELNLSSLELGDSALYFCASSVSGSGDEQYFGPGTRLTVT.

The gene calls are TRBV6-1 and TRBJ2-7, with a possible D match to TRBD2 (6 bases). Germline V gene lookup returns CDR1 MNHNS and CDR2 SASEGT. This CDR3 contains 14 residues. Trimming took 6 bases from V and 2 from J, leaving 14 bases between them. CDR3 protein: CASRRRGNTYEQYF. The CDR3 DNA is TGTGCCAGCAGGCGACGGGGGAATACCTACGAGCAGTACTTC.

This chain joins TRBV13 and TRBJ1-4, with 8 bases identical to TRBD1. V trimming: 4 bases; J trimming: 8 bases; junction bases outside the gene matches: 9. Per the germline V gene, CDR1 is PRHDT and CDR2 is FYEKMQ (reference sequence). The CDR3 extends over 15 amino acids. The CDR3 region is CASSSLTGVGEKLFF. Written as DNA, the CDR3 is TGTGCCAGCAGCTCATTGACAGGGGTCGGGGAAAAACTGTTTTTT.

The V and J genes are TRBV2 and TRBJ2-7; 8 bases map to TRBD2. This CDR3 contains 18 residues. Germline CDR1 and CDR2: SNHLY and FYNNEI. J lost 0 bases, V lost 3 bases, and 13 bases had no gene match. The CDR3 nucleotides read TGTGCCAGCAGTGATCGTACAGGGAGTAGCGGGAACTCCTACGAGCAGTACTTC. Encoded protein: CASSDRTGSSGNSYEQYF.

This rearrangement joins TRBV7-2 to TRBJ2-3, with TRBD2 identical over 7 bases. In germline, CDR1 is SGHTA, CDR2 FQGNSA. This CDR3 comprises 14 residues. The junction had 7 bases not matched to a gene; V was cut back by 3 bases and J by 7 bases. CDR3: CASSFGGGGYTQYF. The DNA for the CDR3 is TGTGCCAGCAGCTTCGGAGGCGGGGGTTATACGCAGTATTTT.

This chain uses TRBV4-1 with TRBJ1-3; possibly TRBD1 for D (6 bases). The V end was cut by 0 bases, the J end by 4 bases, with 10 bases between. The germline gives CDR1 MGHRA, CDR2 YSYEKL. The CDR3 has 15 residues. The CDR3 spells CASSQEHREGNTIYF. The CDR3 nucleotides are TGCGCCAGCAGCCAAGAACACAGGGAAGGAAACACCATATATTTT.

The rearrangement joins TRBV6-4 to TRBJ2-3; TRBD2 matches 8 bases. The CDR3 is 14 amino acids. J gave up 5 bases and V 6 bases, and 7 bases lay outside the gene matches. The germline V gene has CDR1 MRHNA and CDR2 SNTAGT. CDR3 DNA: TGTGCCAGCAGATTAGGGACTAGAGGAGATACGCAGTATTTT. This encodes CASRLGTRGDTQYF.

The chain joins TRBV18 to TRBJ2-7; a weak D match, TRBD2 (6 bases). Germline CDR1 and CDR2: KGHSH and LQKENI. The CDR3 consists of 13 residues. V lost 5 bases, J lost 0 bases, and 8 bases lay in between. Written as DNA, the CDR3 is TGTGCCAGCTCATCGGGAGTCTCCTACGAGCAGTACTTC. As protein: CASSSGVSYEQYF.

The rearrangement joins TRBV5-6 to TRBJ2-5; D is undetermined. Germline CDR1 SGHDT, CDR2 YYEEEE. This CDR3 contains 15 residues. V lost 2 bases and J lost 2, with 13 bases in between. CDR3 residues: CASSFIPSGQETQYF. The DNA for the CDR3 is TGTGCCAGCAGCTTTATTCCATCCGGTCAAGAGACCCAGTACTTC. Variable domain in full (rest from reference TRBV5-6 and TRBJ2-5): DAGVTQSPTHLIKTRGQQVTLRCSPKSGHDTVSWYQQALGQGPQFIFQYYEEEERQRGNFPDRFSGHQFPNYSSELNVNALLLGDSALYLCASSFIPSGQETQYFGPGTRLLVL.

The chain links TRBV15 to TRBJ1-2; possibly TRBD1 for D (6 bases). CDR1 is LNHNV, CDR2 YYDKDF, per germline (reference sequence). The CDR3 totals 15 residues. Trimming stripped 6 bases from V and 0 bases from J, with 14 bases between. The CDR3 nucleotides are TGTGCCACCAGTCCAGGGGCCCCGTCTAACTATGGCTACACCTTC. This gives the protein CATSPGAPSNYGYTF.